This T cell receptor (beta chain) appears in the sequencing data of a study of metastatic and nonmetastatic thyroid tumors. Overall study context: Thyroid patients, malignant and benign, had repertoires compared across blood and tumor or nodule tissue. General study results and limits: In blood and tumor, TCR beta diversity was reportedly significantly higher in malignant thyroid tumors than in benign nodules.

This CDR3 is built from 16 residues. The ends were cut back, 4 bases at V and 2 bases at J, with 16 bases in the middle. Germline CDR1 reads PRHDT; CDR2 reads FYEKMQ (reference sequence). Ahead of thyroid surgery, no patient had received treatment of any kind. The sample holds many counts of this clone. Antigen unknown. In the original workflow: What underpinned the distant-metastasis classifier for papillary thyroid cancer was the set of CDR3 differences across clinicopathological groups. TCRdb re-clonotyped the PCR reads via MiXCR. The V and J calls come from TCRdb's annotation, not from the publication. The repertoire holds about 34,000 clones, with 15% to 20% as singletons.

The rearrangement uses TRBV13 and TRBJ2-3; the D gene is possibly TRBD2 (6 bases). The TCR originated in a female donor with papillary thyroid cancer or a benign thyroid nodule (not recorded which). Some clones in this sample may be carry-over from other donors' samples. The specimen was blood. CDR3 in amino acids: CASSSSVSGPTDTQYF. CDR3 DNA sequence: TGTGCCAGCAGCTCGTCAGTTAGCGGACCCACAGATACGCAGTATTTT.